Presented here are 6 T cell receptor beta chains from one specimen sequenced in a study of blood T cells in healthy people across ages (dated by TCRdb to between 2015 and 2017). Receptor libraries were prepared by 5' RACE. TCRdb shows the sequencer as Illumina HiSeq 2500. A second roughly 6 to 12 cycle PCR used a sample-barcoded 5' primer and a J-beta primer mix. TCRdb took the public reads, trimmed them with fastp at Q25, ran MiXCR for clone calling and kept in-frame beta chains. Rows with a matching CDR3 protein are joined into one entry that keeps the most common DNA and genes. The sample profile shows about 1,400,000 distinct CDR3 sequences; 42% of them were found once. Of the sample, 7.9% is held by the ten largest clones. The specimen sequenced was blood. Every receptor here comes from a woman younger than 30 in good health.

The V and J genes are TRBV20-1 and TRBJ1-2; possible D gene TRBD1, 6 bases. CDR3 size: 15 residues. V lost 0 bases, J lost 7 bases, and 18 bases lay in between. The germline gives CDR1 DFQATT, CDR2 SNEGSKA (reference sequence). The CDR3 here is CSARDWGGRIAGYTF. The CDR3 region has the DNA TGCAGTGCTAGAGATTGGGGGGGGCGTATTGCTGGCTACACCTTC.

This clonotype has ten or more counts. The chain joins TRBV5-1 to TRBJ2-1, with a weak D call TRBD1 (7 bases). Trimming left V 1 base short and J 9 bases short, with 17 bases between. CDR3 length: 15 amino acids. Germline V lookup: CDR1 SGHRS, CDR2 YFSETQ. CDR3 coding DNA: TGCGCCAGCAGCTTGAGTAATGCAGGGGGGCCTGAGCAGTTCTTC. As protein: CASSLSNAGGPEQFF.

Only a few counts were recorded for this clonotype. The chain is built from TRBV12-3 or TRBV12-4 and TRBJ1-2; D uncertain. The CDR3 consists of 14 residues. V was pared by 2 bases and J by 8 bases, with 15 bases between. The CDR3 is CASSLKGPGTGYTF. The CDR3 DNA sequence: TGTGCCAGCAGTTTAAAGGGTCCGGGAACCGGCTACACCTTC.

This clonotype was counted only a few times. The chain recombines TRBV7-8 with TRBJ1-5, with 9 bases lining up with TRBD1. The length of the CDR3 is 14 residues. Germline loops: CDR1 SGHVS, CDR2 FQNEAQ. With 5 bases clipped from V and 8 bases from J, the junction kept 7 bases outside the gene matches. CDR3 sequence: CASSRDRGWEPQHF. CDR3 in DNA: TGTGCCAGCAGCAGAGACAGGGGGTGGGAGCCCCAGCATTTT.

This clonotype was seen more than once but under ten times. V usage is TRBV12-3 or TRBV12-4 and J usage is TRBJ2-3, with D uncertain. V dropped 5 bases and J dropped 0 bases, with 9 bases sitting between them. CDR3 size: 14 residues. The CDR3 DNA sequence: TGTGCCAGCAGTCCCGTGGTTAGCACAGATACGCAGTATTTT. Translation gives CASSPVVSTDTQYF.

The CDR3: CASSLDRGRNEQFF. The CDR3 DNA is TGTGCCAGCAGCTTGGACAGGGGGCGGAATGAGCAGTTCTTC. This sequence joins TRBV7-2 and TRBJ2-1; TRBD1 aligns across 11 bases. This CDR3 contains 14 residues. V trimming: 3 bases; J trimming: 7 bases; junction bases outside the gene matches: 2. Germline V gives CDR1 SGHTA, CDR2 FQGNSA. The full variable domain, completed using reference TRBV7-2 and TRBJ2-1, is GAGVSQSPSNKVTEKGKDVELRCDPISGHTALYWYRQSLGQGLEFLIYFQGNSAPDKSGLPSDRFSAERTGGSVSTLTIQRTQQEDSAVYLCASSLDRGRNEQFFGPGTRLTVL.